Listed here are 21 T cell receptor beta chains from one sample, sequenced in a study of T cells in Graves' hyperthyroidism and ophthalmopathy. The investigators amplified TCR beta CDR3 regions from RNA transcripts. Initially, a first-round RT-PCR of the TCR CDR3 employed the HTBI primer set. In TCRdb, the multiplex PCR reads were re-called with MiXCR into one record per CDR3 protein. The sample includes roughly 500,000 distinct CDR3 sequences, 40% to 50% seen only once; the top ten take about 43%. The sample taken for sequencing was peripheral blood or thyroid tissue (not recorded which). These receptors were collected from an adult woman with Graves' disease, either hyperthyroidism or ophthalmopathy (not recorded which).

The V gene is TRBV20-1, the J gene TRBJ1-4; tentative D call: TRBD1 (6 bases). The CDR3 is 13 residues long. Germline V gene data show CDR1 as DFQATT and CDR2 as SNEGSKA (reference sequence). Trimming stripped 1 base from V and 11 bases from J, with 14 bases between. CDR3: CSARVITGRKLFF. CDR3 nucleotides: TGCAGTGCTAGAGTGATCACAGGGAGGAAACTGTTTTTT.

This clonotype was seen at least ten times. The CDR3 sequence: CASSTSGTLGTEAFF. CDR3 nucleotides: TGTGCCAGCAGCACTTCCGGGACTCTAGGGACTGAAGCTTTCTTT. This chain joins TRBV7-2 and TRBJ1-1; weak D call: TRBD1 (5 bases). V was shortened by 5 bases and J by 5 bases, with 18 bases between the two germline ends. Germline CDR1 reads SGHTA; CDR2 reads FQGNSA. The CDR3 extends over 15 amino acids.

This clonotype was recorded a few times. The V gene is TRBV15, the J gene TRBJ1-5; D not resolved. The V gene lost 0 bases and the J gene lost 10 bases, with 7 bases spanning the gap. The CDR3 covers 12 residues. Germline V lookup: CDR1 LNHNV, CDR2 YYDKDF (reference sequence). In nucleotides, the CDR3 is TGTGCCACCAGCAGAGAGCACGGACCCCAGCATTTT. Its translation is CATSREHGPQHF. Drawing the rest from reference TRBV15 and TRBJ1-5, the complete variable domain is DAMVIQNPRYQVTQFGKPVTLSCSQTLNHNVMYWYQQKSSQAPKLLFHYYDKDFNNEADTPDNFQSRRPNTSFCFLDIRSPGLGDTAMYLCATSREHGPQHFGDGTRLSIL.

This clonotype was picked up a small number of times. The chain has TRBV29-1 and TRBJ1-5; D not certain. There are 13 residues in the CDR3. Trimming pared 4 bases from V and 3 bases from J, leaving 10 bases between. CDR1 is SQVTM and CDR2 is ANQGSEA in the germline V gene. In DNA form, the CDR3 reads TGCAGCGTTGGTTACGGGGTCAATCAGCCCCAGCATTTT. Translated: CSVGYGVNQPQHF.

This clonotype has a count of ten or more. The chain employs TRBV7-2 and TRBJ2-7; TRBD2 matches at 13 bases. The germline gives CDR1 SGHTA, CDR2 FQGNSA. The CDR3 spans 17 residues. V gave up 1 base and J gave up 4 bases; unmatched junction bases: 7. The CDR3 sequence is CASSLGTSGSFWYEQYF. In nucleotides, the CDR3 is TGTGCCAGCAGCTTAGGGACTAGCGGGAGTTTTTGGTACGAGCAGTACTTC. Full variable domain (remainder filled in from reference TRBV7-2 and TRBJ2-7): GAGVSQSPSNKVTEKGKDVELRCDPISGHTALYWYRQSLGQGLEFLIYFQGNSAPDKSGLPSDRFSAERTGGSVSTLTIQRTQQEDSAVYLCASSLGTSGSFWYEQYFGPGTRLTVT.

This chain links TRBV7-4 with TRBJ2-5, with 11 bases matching TRBD1. This CDR3 has 16 amino acids. Trimming took 0 bases from V and 5 from J; bases not matched to a gene: 5. CDR1 is SGHVT and CDR2 is SQSDAQ in the germline V gene. The CDR3 here is CASSLADRGLWETQYF. CDR3 in DNA: TGTGCCAGCAGCTTAGCGGACAGGGGGCTGTGGGAGACCCAGTACTTC.

The V call is TRBV7-2, the J call TRBJ2-7; D gene uncertain. Per germline, CDR1 SGHTA and CDR2 FQGNSA. Trimming removed 7 bases from V and 8 bases from J, with 21 bases in between. The CDR3 has 14 amino acids. In DNA form, the CDR3 reads TGTGCCAGCACCGACTCGATGGGCAGGTCAAAGCAGTACTTC. Its translation: CASTDSMGRSKQYF.

This clonotype was detected once. The chain carries TRBV2 and TRBJ2-7; D remains unclear. The CDR3 is made up of 12 amino acids. Germline V lookup: CDR1 SNHLY, CDR2 FYNNEI. Trimming removed 4 bases at V and 6 bases at J, with 10 bases between. CDR3 amino acids: CASSVYEGEQYF. The CDR3 DNA is TGTGCCAGCAGTGTGTATGAAGGCGAGCAGTACTTC. The full variable domain, with the rest looked up from reference TRBV2 and TRBJ2-7, is EPEVTQTPSHQVTQMGQEVILRCVPISNHLYFYWYRQILGQKVEFLVSFYNNEISEKSEIFDDQFSVERPDGSNFTLKIRSTKLEDSAMYFCASSVYEGEQYFGPGTRLTVT.

The rearrangement links TRBV10-3 to TRBJ2-7, with 10 bases identical to TRBD2. The CDR3 runs 15 residues. Germline CDR1 reads ENHRY; CDR2 reads SYGVKD. Trimming at V came to 6 bases and at J to 7 bases, leaving 12 bases not matched to a gene. The CDR3 coding sequence is TGTGCCATCAGGGACTCTAGCGGGAGAACCAATGAGCAGTACTTC. As protein: CAIRDSSGRTNEQYF.

This clonotype has only one observation. CDR3 in amino acids: CASSVTQTSMETQYF. The CDR3 DNA sequence: TGTGCCAGCAGCGTTACGCAGACAAGCATGGAGACCCAGTACTTC. V usage is TRBV5-4 and J usage is TRBJ2-5; D gene ambiguous. The length of the CDR3 is 15 residues. V was cut by 4 bases and J by 5 bases, with 18 bases left in between. The germline gives CDR1 SGHNT, CDR2 YYREEE (reference sequence). The whole variable domain, filled in from reference TRBV5-4 and TRBJ2-5, reads ETGVTQSPTHLIKTRGQQVTLRCSSQSGHNTVSWYQQALGQGPQFIFQYYREEENGRGNFPPRFSGLQFPNYSSELNVNALELDDSALYLCASSVTQTSMETQYFGPGTRLLVL.

The chain couples TRBV2 to TRBJ1-2; D not resolved. Germline lookup yields CDR1 SNHLY and CDR2 FYNNEI. Trimming removed 7 bases at V and 4 bases at J, with 13 bases between. This CDR3 is built from 13 residues. The CDR3 region has the DNA TGTGCCAGCATCCCGAGTAAGGGCTATGGCTACACCTTC. Protein: CASIPSKGYGYTF.

This clonotype was detected ten times or more. This chain uses TRBV2 with TRBJ2-2, with D possibly being TRBD2 (6 bases). Germline lookup yields CDR1 SNHLY and CDR2 FYNNEI. V lost 9 bases and J lost 1, with 9 bases in between. The CDR3 contains 13 residues. The CDR3 nucleotides read TGTGCCAGACGCGGGATGAACACCGGGGAGCTGTTTTTT. This sequence encodes CARRGMNTGELFF.

The rearrangement joins TRBV7-2 to TRBJ2-1, with a tentative D call TRBD1 (6 bases). Germline V gives CDR1 SGHTA, CDR2 FQGNSA. Trimming stripped 5 bases from V and 10 bases from J, with 18 bases between. CDR3 length: 14 amino acids. The CDR3 spells CASSLLQGPREQFF. The CDR3 bases are TGTGCCAGCAGCCTGCTACAGGGTCCAAGAGAGCAGTTCTTC.

Only a few counts were recorded for this clonotype. A clone one base away is much larger, so this may be a read error. The chain carries TRBV12-3 or TRBV12-4 and TRBJ1-6, with a weak D call TRBD1 (5 bases). The CDR3 totals 14 residues. The CDR3 sequence: CASRVGGYNSPPHF. CDR3 DNA sequence: TGTGCCAGCAGGGTCGGGGGGTATAATTCACCCCCCCACTTT.

This chain connects TRBV7-6 to TRBJ2-5; TRBD2 aligns across 9 bases. V lost 3 bases to trimming and J lost 5 bases; unmatched junction nucleotides: 10. The CDR3 loop spans 16 amino acids. Germline CDR1 and CDR2: SGHVS and FNYEAQ. CDR3 region: CASSLAAGGVGETQYF. The CDR3 bases are TGTGCCAGCAGCTTGGCGGCGGGAGGGGTTGGGGAGACCCAGTACTTC.

This clonotype was found many times. This rearrangement joins TRBV5-4 to TRBJ2-6; no firm D call. The CDR3 sequence is 16 residues long. CDR1 is SGHNT and CDR2 is YYREEE in the germline V gene (reference sequence). With 1 base removed from V and 3 bases from J, the gap between germline ends came to 11 bases. CDR3: CASSLMRVSGANVLTF. The DNA for the CDR3 is TGTGCCAGCAGCTTGATGAGAGTTAGTGGGGCCAACGTCCTGACTTTC. Full variable domain (rest looked up from reference TRBV5-4 and TRBJ2-6): ETGVTQSPTHLIKTRGQQVTLRCSSQSGHNTVSWYQQALGQGPQFIFQYYREEENGRGNFPPRFSGLQFPNYSSELNVNALELDDSALYLCASSLMRVSGANVLTFGAGSRLTVL.

The table lists this clonotype with a few counts. CDR3 DNA sequence: TGTGCCAGCAGTTTACTACGGTACGAGCAGTACTTC. This encodes CASSLLRYEQYF. This rearrangement joins TRBV12-3 or TRBV12-4 to TRBJ2-7; D uncertain. The CDR3 has 12 amino acids. V was trimmed by 2 bases and J by 4 bases, leaving 6 bases between them.

The CDR3 nucleotides read TGTGCCAGCAGCCAAAACAGGGGGCTGGATGAAAAACTGTTTTTT. This codes for CASSQNRGLDEKLFF. The chain is built from TRBV7-9 and TRBJ1-4; the match to TRBD1 covers 9 bases. The CDR3 has 15 residues. Germline trimming cut 5 bases from V and 6 bases from J; bases unmatched to any gene: 7. Germline V lookup: CDR1 SEHNR, CDR2 FQNEAQ (reference sequence). The full variable domain, in which reference TRBV7-9 and TRBJ1-4 provide the parts outside the CDR3, is DTGVSQNPRHKITKRGQNVTFRCDPISEHNRLYWYRQTLGQGPEFLTYFQNEAQLEKSRLLSDRFSAERPKGSFSTLEIQRTEQGDSAMYLCASSQNRGLDEKLFFGSGTQLSVL.

The sample holds a few counts of this clonotype. The rearrangement links TRBV12-3 or TRBV12-4 to TRBJ1-2; no clear D gene. The germline V and J ends were trimmed by 4 bases and 6 bases, with 9 bases remaining between them. The CDR3 sequence is 12 residues long. The CDR3: CASSSGNHGYTF. CDR3 sequence (DNA): TGTGCCAGCAGTTCGGGAAACCATGGCTACACCTTC.

This clonotype was picked up a small number of times. The V and J genes are TRBV3-1 and TRBJ2-7; TRBD1 is a possible D gene (5 bases). The CDR3 covers 14 residues. Per germline, CDR1 LGHDT and CDR2 YNNKEL (reference sequence). V lost 5 bases and J 5 bases, leaving 16 bases between the germline ends. Here the CDR3 reads CASSKASGMHEQYF. In DNA form, the CDR3 reads TGTGCCAGCAGCAAGGCTTCAGGGATGCACGAGCAGTACTTC.

This clonotype was seen many times. The chain has TRBV4-3 and TRBJ2-5, with 7 bases that match TRBD1. CDR3 length: 14 residues. Germline lookup yields CDR1 LGHNA and CDR2 YSLEER. V trimming: 4 bases; J trimming: 5 bases; junction bases outside the gene matches: 7. The CDR3 loop is CASSLSTGLETQYF. CDR3 DNA sequence: TGCGCCAGCAGCCTCTCGACAGGGTTGGAGACCCAGTACTTC.